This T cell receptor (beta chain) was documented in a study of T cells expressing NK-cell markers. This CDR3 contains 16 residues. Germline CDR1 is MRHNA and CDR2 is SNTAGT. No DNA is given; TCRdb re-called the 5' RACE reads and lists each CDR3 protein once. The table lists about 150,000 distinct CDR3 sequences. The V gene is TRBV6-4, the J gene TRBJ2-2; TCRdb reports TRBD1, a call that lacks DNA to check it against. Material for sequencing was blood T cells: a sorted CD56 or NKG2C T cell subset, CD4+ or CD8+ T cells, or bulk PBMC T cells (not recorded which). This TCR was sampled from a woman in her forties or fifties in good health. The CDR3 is CASSDQGGGDTGELFF.